This T cell receptor (beta chain) was sequenced for a study of T-cell memory formation after mild COVID-19. Overall study: Largely, TCR clusters stayed within a single donor.

Researchers used 5'RACE with constant-segment primers to make TCR alpha and TCR beta cDNA libraries that carry sample barcodes and UMIs. Each CDR3 protein is one row after TCRdb ran MiXCR on the 5' RACE reads. The data show 200,000 to 300,000 distinct CDR3 sequences, 15% seen once. Study-level points and caveats: A balance of CD4 and CD8 characterized clones contracting day 15 to 85, whereas later expanders leaned CD4+.

Concerning this clonotype: Its specificity is not known.

This CDR3 is 14 amino acids long. V dropped 6 bases and J dropped 0 bases, with 9 bases sitting between them. The chain has TRBV12-3 or TRBV12-4 and TRBJ1-5, with D perhaps matching TRBD1 (6 bases). Specimen: PBMCs or a T cell subset sorted from them (not recorded which). This clonotype originated in an adult woman who had mild COVID-19 (a few samples of this study predate the infection). Cell type and time point are not known. CDR3 DNA sequence: TGTGCCAGCAGCGGGACACATAGCAATCAGCCCCAGCATTTT. Translating gives CASSGTHSNQPQHF.